Listed below are T cell receptor beta chains from one sample, sequenced in a study of blood T cell repertoires in COVID-19. The repertoire was sequenced with immunoSEQ multiplex PCR; TCRdb's copy has only in-frame clones and lacks some. The table lists 90,000 to 150,000 clones, roughly 83% of them singletons. The sample consisted of peripheral blood. The receptors come from a woman older than 75 with acute or convalescent COVID-19. CDR3s include the opening cysteine and the closing phenylalanine or tryptophan. A D gene is named only where the DNA matches it firmly. Not every row has a clone size; where given, it reads once, few, many or a size class.

>TRBJ2-3|TRBV28|-|TRBD2
CASSTSGTDTQYF
TGTGCCAGCAGTACTAGCGGGACAGATACGCAGTATTTT
>TRBJ2-7|TRBV11-1|once|-
CASSLRSSSSYEQYF
TGTGCCAGCAGCTTGAGGAGTTCTAGCTCCTACGAGCAGTACTTC
>TRBJ1-5|TRBV10-3|few|-
CAISEQGRRNQPQHF
TGTGCCATCAGTGAACAGGGCCGGCGCAATCAGCCCCAGCATTTT
>TRBJ1-3|TRBV19|-|-
CASRAFSGNTIYF
TGTGCCAGTAGGGCCTTCTCTGGAAACACCATATATTTT
>TRBJ2-3|TRBV30|-|-
CAWNPTGSTDTQYF
TGTGCCTGGAACCCGACTGGTAGCACAGATACGCAGTATTTT
>TRBJ2-2|TRBV6-2/TRBV6-3|-|TRBD2
CASSYPGTRDTGELFF
TGTGCCAGCAGTTATCCCGGGACTAGAGACACCGGGGAGCTGTTTTTT
>TRBJ2-3|TRBV12-3/TRBV12-4|-|-
CASSFQGPDTQYF
TGTGCCAGCAGTTTCCAGGGCCCAGATACGCAGTATTTT
>TRBJ1-2|TRBV3-1/TRBV3-2|-|TRBD1
CASSHLGQGTYGYTF
TGTGCCAGCAGCCATCTCGGACAGGGGACCTATGGCTACACCTTC
>TRBJ2-7|TRBV7-9|once|-
CASSLLSRGPWNEQYF
TGTGCCAGCAGCCTACTATCGCGGGGGCCGTGGAACGAGCAGTACTTC
>TRBJ2-7|TRBV11-2|-|TRBD2
CASSSLAGGPYEQYF
TGTGCCAGCAGCTCTCTGGCGGGAGGGCCGTACGAGCAGTACTTC
>TRBJ2-2|TRBV4-2|-|-
CASSLERATTGELFF
TGTGCCAGCAGCCTCGAGCGGGCGACCACCGGGGAGCTGTTTTTT
>TRBJ2-3|TRBV30|-|-
CAWKTPGTDTQYF
TGTGCCTGGAAAACGCCGGGCACAGATACGCAGTATTTT
>TRBJ1-1|TRBV5-1|-|TRBD1
CASSLRQGAGEAFF
TGCGCCAGCAGCTTGAGACAGGGGGCAGGAGAAGCTTTCTTT
>TRBJ2-2|TRBV5-4|-|TRBD2
CASSTGLAPNTGELFF
TGTGCCAGCAGCACGGGACTAGCCCCGAACACCGGGGAGCTGTTTTTT
>TRBJ1-2|TRBV3-1/TRBV3-2|-|-
CASSQSSSGYTF
TGTGCCAGCAGCCAGAGCTCGTCTGGCTACACCTTC
>TRBJ2-3|TRBV9|-|TRBD2
CASSSLAGSTDTQYF
TGTGCCAGCAGCTCCCTAGCGGGGAGCACAGATACGCAGTATTTT
>TRBJ2-5|TRBV4-1|-|TRBD2
CASSQGTSGRLEETQYF
TGCGCCAGCAGCCAAGGTACTAGCGGGCGCCTGGAAGAGACCCAGTACTTC
>TRBJ1-3|TRBV18|-|-
CASSPTGDSGNTIYF
TGTGCCAGCTCACCAACGGGAGACTCTGGAAACACCATATATTTT
>TRBJ1-5|TRBV6-6|-|-
CASTQGGHSDQPQHF
TGTGCCAGCACCCAAGGGGGACACTCCGATCAGCCCCAGCATTTT
>TRBJ2-7|TRBV23-1|-|TRBD2
CASSSTSGGTKFYEQYF
TGCGCCAGCAGTTCGACTAGCGGGGGGACTAAATTCTACGAGCAGTACTTC
>TRBJ2-7|TRBV5-1|-|TRBD1
CASSVARQGVSHEQYF
TGCGCCAGCAGCGTAGCCAGACAGGGGGTCTCCCACGAGCAGTACTTC
>TRBJ2-2|TRBV19|-|TRBD2
CASSPRTSRSTGELFF
TGTGCCAGTAGTCCGAGGACTAGTCGGAGCACCGGGGAGCTGTTTTTT
>TRBJ1-5|TRBV4-1|-|-
CASSQERVGQPQHF
TGCGCCAGCAGCCAAGAGAGGGTCGGACAGCCCCAGCATTTT
>TRBJ2-5|TRBV6-5|-|TRBD2
CATRLAGVQETQYF
TGTGCCACCCGACTAGCGGGAGTACAAGAGACCCAGTACTTC
>TRBJ2-1|TRBV19|-|TRBD2
CASSALAGAHNEQFF
TGTGCCAGTTCCGCTCTAGCGGGTGCCCACAATGAGCAGTTCTTC
>TRBJ2-3|TRBV30|-|-
CAWSVQSGIPDTQYF
TGTGCCTGGAGTGTACAGTCAGGGATACCAGATACGCAGTATTTT
>TRBJ1-2|TRBV6-5|-|-
CASRPPSANYGYTF
TGTGCCAGCAGACCTCCCAGCGCTAACTATGGCTACACCTTC
>TRBJ2-7|TRBV7-2|-|TRBD2
CASSLERESYEQYF
TGTGCCAGCAGCTTAGAGCGGGAAAGTTACGAGCAGTACTTC
>TRBJ1-2|TRBV12-3/TRBV12-4|few|TRBD1
CASSVQGAEGYTF
TGTGCCAGCAGCGTACAGGGGGCAGAAGGCTACACCTTC
>TRBJ1-4|TRBV6-5|-|TRBD1
CASSYSTGNPNEKLFF
TGTGCCAGCAGTTACTCGACAGGGAATCCTAATGAAAAACTGTTTTTT
>TRBJ1-2|TRBV12-5|once|-
CASGPAGKGGYTF
TGTGCTAGTGGCCCCGCAGGGAAAGGTGGCTACACCTTC
>TRBJ2-2|TRBV7-8|-|TRBD1
CASSTRTGRNTGELFF
TGTGCCAGCAGCACACGGACAGGGCGGAACACCGGGGAGCTGTTTTTT
>TRBJ2-7|TRBV5-1|-|-
CASSLGGPVGTYEQYF
TGCGCCAGCAGCTTGGGGGGCCCGGTGGGAACCTACGAGCAGTACTTC
>TRBJ2-1|TRBV29-1|-|-
CSSHGQGYNEQFF
TGCAGCTCCCATGGGCAGGGGTACAATGAGCAGTTCTTC
>TRBJ1-2|TRBV6-1|-|-
CASSEAQQRGYTF
TGTGCCAGCAGTGAAGCGCAGCAGCGGGGCTACACCTTC
>TRBJ2-3|TRBV6-4|-|-
CASREVFAGNTQYF
TGTGCCAGCAGGGAAGTGTTCGCGGGGAATACGCAGTATTTT
>TRBJ2-1|TRBV18|-|TRBD1
CASSSPGTGRNEQFF
TGTGCCAGCTCATCCCCCGGGACAGGGAGAAATGAGCAGTTCTTC
>TRBJ1-3|TRBV4-2|-|TRBD1
CASSQDRGLPGNTIYF
TGTGCCAGCAGCCAGGACAGGGGGCTTCCTGGAAACACCATATATTTT
>TRBJ2-2|TRBV4-3|-|-
CASSQDEGGGSRELFF
TGCGCCAGCAGCCAAGATGAGGGGGGCGGGAGTAGGGAGCTGTTTTTT
>TRBJ1-6|TRBV10-2|-|-
CASSESQTNSPLHF
TGCGCCAGCAGTGAGTCACAGACAAATTCACCCCTCCACTTT
>TRBJ1-5|TRBV7-2|-|-
CASSLVSDQPQHF
TGTGCCAGCAGCTTAGTCAGCGATCAGCCCCAGCATTTT
>TRBJ1-6|TRBV11-3|-|-
CASSLQRDSPLHF
TGTGCCAGCAGCTTACAGCGGGATTCACCCCTCCACTTT
>TRBJ2-1|TRBV7-2|-|TRBD2
CASSAPSLAGGLDEQFF
TGTGCCAGCAGCGCCCCATCACTAGCGGGGGGGCTCGATGAGCAGTTCTTC
>TRBJ2-4|TRBV5-4|-|TRBD1
CASSLEGDRGGNIQYF
TGTGCCAGCAGCTTGGAAGGGGACAGGGGGGGAAACATTCAGTACTTC
>TRBJ2-7|TRBV4-2|-|TRBD2
CASSQDVAGGMNEQYF
TGTGCCAGCAGCCAAGATGTAGCGGGAGGGATGAACGAGCAGTACTTC
>TRBJ1-1|TRBV27|-|-
CASCHQNSEAFF
TGTGCCAGCTGTCATCAGAATTCTGAAGCTTTCTTT
>TRBJ1-4|TRBV19|-|-
CASSISGSFATNEKLFF
TGTGCCAGTAGTATTTCGGGTTCCTTCGCTACTAATGAAAAACTGTTTTTT
>TRBJ1-6|TRBV6-6|-|-
CASSPTGYNSPLHF
TGTGCCAGCAGCCCCACAGGGTATAATTCACCCCTCCACTTT
>TRBJ2-1|TRBV6-2/TRBV6-3|once|TRBD2
CASSTRAGVYNEQFF
TGTGCCAGCAGTACACGGGCGGGGGTTTACAATGAGCAGTTCTTC
>TRBJ1-5|TRBV7-8|-|-
CASSFGESNQPQHF
TGTGCCAGCAGCTTTGGGGAGAGCAATCAGCCCCAGCATTTT
>TRBJ1-1|TRBV30|-|TRBD1
CAWSDGTGGSAFF
TGTGCCTGGAGTGATGGGACAGGGGGCTCGGCTTTCTTT
>TRBJ2-7|TRBV6-5|-|TRBD1
CASSYGSRQGNYEQYF
TGTGCCAGCAGTTACGGCTCGCGACAGGGTAACTACGAGCAGTACTTC
>TRBJ1-1|TRBV12-5|-|-
CASGLGVNTEAFF
TGTGCTAGTGGTTTGGGAGTGAACACTGAAGCTTTCTTT
>TRBJ2-3|TRBV7-3|-|TRBD2
CASSLGSGGLADTQYF
TGTGCCAGCAGCTTAGGTAGCGGGGGGCTAGCAGATACGCAGTATTTT
>TRBJ2-1|TRBV7-9|-|TRBD2
CASSLWLAGTYNEQFF
TGTGCCAGCAGCTTATGGCTAGCGGGGACCTACAATGAGCAGTTCTTC
>TRBJ2-1|TRBV9|few|TRBD2
CASSSRGSGGAWDNEQFF
TGTGCCAGCAGCTCCCGGGGGAGCGGGGGGGCTTGGGACAATGAGCAGTTCTTC
>TRBJ1-1|TRBV11-2|once|-
CASSLVAGSTEAFF
TGTGCCAGCAGCTTAGTCGCGGGGAGCACTGAAGCTTTCTTT